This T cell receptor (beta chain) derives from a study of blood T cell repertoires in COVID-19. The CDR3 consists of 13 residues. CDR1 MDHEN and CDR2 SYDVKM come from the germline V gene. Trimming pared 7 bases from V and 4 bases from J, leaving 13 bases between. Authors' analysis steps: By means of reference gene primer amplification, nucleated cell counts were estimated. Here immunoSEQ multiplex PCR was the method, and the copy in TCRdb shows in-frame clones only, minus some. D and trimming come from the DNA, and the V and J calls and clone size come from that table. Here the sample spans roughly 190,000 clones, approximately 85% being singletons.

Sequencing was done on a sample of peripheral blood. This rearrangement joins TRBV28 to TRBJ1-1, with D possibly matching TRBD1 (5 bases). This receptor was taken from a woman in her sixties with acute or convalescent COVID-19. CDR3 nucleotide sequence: TGTGCCAGCACTGCAGGGATAGGCACTGAAGCTTTCTTT. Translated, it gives CASTAGIGTEAFF.